These 24 T cell receptor beta chains originate from one sample sequenced in a study of blood T cell repertoires in COVID-19 (dated by TCRdb to 2020 to 2021). The library was obtained by the immunoSEQ multiplex PCR assay. TCRdb retrieved this table from immuneACCESS and kept in-frame rearrangements only. Not all clones are present; in checked studies, unresolved V genes account for under half, and no reason is known for the remainder. Here the sample has about 180,000 clones; roughly four fifths occur a single time. Over 6% of the sample lies in the top ten. The specimen was peripheral blood. These TCRs come from a woman in her sixties or seventies with COVID-19, enrolled during active disease.

This chain joins TRBV7-2 and TRBJ2-3; the D gene is possibly TRBD2 (5 bases). The V end was cut by 0 bases, the J end by 0 bases, with 7 bases between. The V gene's germline CDR1 is SGHTA and CDR2 FQGNSA. The CDR3 totals 15 residues. The DNA of the CDR3 is TGTGCCAGCAGCTTAGCCGGAGGCAGCACAGATACGCAGTATTTT. This translates into CASSLAGGSTDTQYF. The full variable domain, rest sourced from reference TRBV7-2 and TRBJ2-3, is GAGVSQSPSNKVTEKGKDVELRCDPISGHTALYWYRQSLGQGLEFLIYFQGNSAPDKSGLPSDRFSAERTGGSVSTLTIQRTQQEDSAVYLCASSLAGGSTDTQYFGPGTRLTVL.

V is TRBV4-1 and J is TRBJ1-2; possible D gene TRBD1, 6 bases. This CDR3 comprises 14 residues. Between the trimmed V and J ends, which lost 3 bases and 6 bases, there was a span of 14 bases. CDR1 is MGHRA and CDR2 is YSYEKL in the germline V gene. CDR3 amino acids: CASSHRIGGDGYTF. The CDR3 bases are TGCGCCAGCAGCCATAGGATAGGGGGGGATGGCTACACCTTC.

This chain joins TRBV10-3 and TRBJ2-3, with D tentatively TRBD1 (6 bases). The germline V gene has CDR1 ENHRY and CDR2 SYGVKD. V lost 8 bases, J lost 2 bases, and 17 bases lay in between. This CDR3 is 15 amino acids long. CDR3 residues: CAIGGARENTDTQYF. CDR3 in DNA: TGTGCCATCGGGGGCGCGAGGGAAAACACAGATACGCAGTATTTT.

V gene TRBV10-2 combines with J gene TRBJ1-2; no clear D. The CDR3 is made up of 13 amino acids. Trimming removed 4 bases at V and 2 bases at J, with 8 bases between. From germline, CDR1 is WSHSY and CDR2 SAAADI. CDR3 sequence: CASSADKNYGYTF. DNA for the CDR3: TGCGCCAGCAGTGCCGACAAGAACTATGGCTACACCTTC.

The gene calls are TRBV21-1 and TRBJ2-2; the tabulated D call, TRBD1, remains unverified against the DNA. TRBV21-1 is assigned pseudogene status. The CDR3 runs to 15 residues. The CDR3 region has the DNA TGTGCCAGCAGCAGCGACAGGGGGGACACCGGGGAGCTGTTTTTT. Protein sequence: CASSSDRGDTGELFF.

V usage is TRBV6-2 or TRBV6-3 and J usage is TRBJ2-7, with D maybe TRBD2 (6 bases). The CDR3 loop spans 15 amino acids. V was pared by 1 base and J by 1 base, with 11 bases between. Germline-derived CDR1 and CDR2 are MNHEY and SVGEGT. The CDR3 sequence: CASSYWAGGSYEQYF. CDR3 nucleotide sequence: TGTGCCAGCAGTTACTGGGCCGGGGGTTCCTACGAGCAGTACTTC.

This clone has a single count. The chain links TRBV5-4 to TRBJ2-3; weak D call: TRBD2 (5 bases). CDR1 SGHNT and CDR2 YYREEE come from the germline V gene (reference sequence). The CDR3 loop spans 15 amino acids. With 4 bases removed from V and 8 bases from J, the gap between germline ends came to 20 bases. DNA for the CDR3: TGTGCCAGCAGCGGCTCCGGGTCTCCGGCGGGTACGCAGTATTTT. Its translation: CASSGSGSPAGTQYF.

The rearrangement joins TRBV29-1 to TRBJ1-1, with D unresolved. The V gene's germline CDR1 is SQVTM and CDR2 ANQGSEA. Trimming took off 8 bases at V and 5 bases at J, with 12 bases between the two ends. The CDR3 sequence is 11 residues long. The CDR3 DNA reads TGCAGCCCATCATTAGAAACTGAAGCTTTCTTT. Protein product: CSPSLETEAFF.

The V and J genes are TRBV28 and TRBJ2-3; TRBD1 might be the D (5 bases). The CDR3 contains 13 residues. V was pared by 3 bases and J by 6 bases, with 10 bases between. In germline, CDR1 is MDHEN, CDR2 SYDVKM. CDR3 in amino acids: CASSFYKGDTQYF. The CDR3, as DNA: TGTGCCAGCAGTTTCTACAAGGGGGATACGCAGTATTTT. Drawing the rest from reference TRBV28 and TRBJ2-3, the complete variable domain is DVKVTQSSRYLVKRTGEKVFLECVQDMDHENMFWYRQDPGLGLRLIYFSYDVKMKEKGDIPEGYSVSREKKERFSLILESASTNQTSMYLCASSFYKGDTQYFGPGTRLTVL.

The gene calls are TRBV2 and TRBJ2-5; the match to TRBD2 covers 12 bases. Germline lookup yields CDR1 SNHLY and CDR2 FYNNEI. CDR3 size: 15 residues. The junction had 4 bases not matched to a gene; V was cut back by 5 bases and J by 3 bases. The CDR3 is CASSPRLAGEETQYF. CDR3 nucleotide sequence: TGTGCCAGCAGTCCCCGACTAGCGGGAGAAGAGACCCAGTACTTC.

This rearrangement joins TRBV28 to TRBJ1-5; 9 nucleotides match TRBD1. Germline V gives CDR1 MDHEN, CDR2 SYDVKM. With V trimmed by 5 bases and J by 0 bases, 11 bases remained unmatched. The CDR3 totals 18 residues. The CDR3 loop reads CASSSPGQGGPSNQPQHF. The CDR3 DNA follows: TGTGCCAGCAGTAGTCCGGGACAGGGAGGACCTAGCAATCAGCCCCAGCATTTT.

The V and J genes are TRBV27 and TRBJ2-1, with a possible D match to TRBD2 (6 bases). The V and J ends lost 6 bases and 4 bases respectively, with 19 bases between them. Germline CDR1 reads MNHEY; CDR2 reads SMNVEV (reference sequence). This CDR3 comprises 16 residues. CDR3 sequence (DNA): TGTGCCAGCAGATTTAAGACCGGGACTCATTACAATGAGCAGTTCTTC. Its translation: CASRFKTGTHYNEQFF.

The chain employs TRBV3-1 (or the pseudogene TRBV3-2) and TRBJ1-1; D call uncertain. The CDR3 contains 17 residues. V lost 0 bases to trimming and J lost 4 bases, with 18 bases between them. Germline V gene lookup returns CDR1 LGHDT and CDR2 YNNKEL (reference sequence). CDR3 coding DNA: TGTGCCAGCAGCCAAGATCGTTCGAAGGAGAGGTCCACTGAAGCTTTCTTT. It codes for CASSQDRSKERSTEAFF.

V and J are TRBV25-1 and TRBJ2-1, with 8 bases matching TRBD1. With 6 bases clipped from V and 0 bases from J, the junction kept 13 bases outside the gene matches. The CDR3 runs to 18 residues. From germline, CDR1 is MGHDK and CDR2 SYGVNS. CDR3 in DNA: TGTGCCAGCAGCGAAAGGGCTCCGGGACAGGTCTCCTACAATGAGCAGTTCTTC. It translates to CASSERAPGQVSYNEQFF.

The sample holds one count of this clone. The chain joins TRBV28 to TRBJ2-5; 9 nucleotides line up with TRBD2. Per the germline V gene, CDR1 is MDHEN and CDR2 is SYDVKM. CDR3 length: 15 residues. J lost 2 bases, V lost 7 bases, and 8 bases had no gene match. The CDR3 sequence is CASTFSGRGQETQYF. The CDR3 nucleotides are TGTGCCAGCACCTTTAGCGGGAGAGGGCAAGAGACCCAGTACTTC.

This clone has a handful of counts. V usage is TRBV5-1 and J usage is TRBJ2-1, with no clear D. Germline loops: CDR1 SGHRS, CDR2 YFSETQ. Deletions cut 1 base from V and 4 bases from J, with 12 bases between. This CDR3 comprises 15 residues. As DNA, the CDR3 is TGCGCCAGCAGCTTGCAACAACCTGCATACAATGAGCAGTTCTTC. Amino acid sequence: CASSLQQPAYNEQFF.

The chain carries TRBV5-1 and TRBJ2-3; 9 bases match TRBD2. V shed 4 bases and J 1 base; nucleotides not matched to a gene: 1. The CDR3 sequence is 14 residues long. Per the germline V gene, CDR1 is SGHRS and CDR2 is YFSETQ. CDR3 sequence reads: CASSEREGTDTQYF. DNA of the CDR3: TGCGCCAGCAGCGAGCGGGAGGGCACAGATACGCAGTATTTT.

V is TRBV28 and J is TRBJ2-1, with D possibly TRBD2 on 5 matching bases. Trimming took off 2 bases at V and 4 bases at J, with 12 bases between the two ends. This CDR3 is 15 amino acids long. The germline V gene has CDR1 MDHEN and CDR2 SYDVKM. The CDR3: CASSLPGSIYNEQFF. CDR3 nucleotides: TGTGCCAGCAGTTTACCGGGGTCAATTTACAATGAGCAGTTCTTC.

This sequence joins TRBV19 and TRBJ2-5; D is undetermined. Germline-derived CDR1 and CDR2 are LNHDA and SQIVND (reference sequence). The CDR3 loop spans 15 amino acids. Trimming left V 2 bases short and J 2 bases short, with 12 bases between. The CDR3 loop reads CASSISVTVQETQYF. The CDR3 nucleotides read TGTGCCAGTAGTATATCGGTCACCGTGCAAGAGACCCAGTACTTC.

The chain links TRBV5-1 to TRBJ2-1; maybe TRBD1 (6 bases). This CDR3 is built from 15 residues. The germline V and J ends were trimmed by 3 bases and 1 base, with 11 bases remaining between them. Looked up from germline, CDR1 is SGHRS and CDR2 is YFSETQ. The CDR3 reads CASSSEGGSYNEQFF. The CDR3 region has the DNA TGCGCCAGCAGCTCTGAAGGGGGTTCCTACAATGAGCAGTTCTTC. Using reference TRBV5-1 and TRBJ2-1 for the parts outside the CDR3, the full variable domain is KAGVTQTPRYLIKTRGQQVTLSCSPISGHRSVSWYQQTPGQGLQFLFEYFSETQRNKGNFPGRFSGRQFSNSRSEMNVSTLELGDSALYLCASSSEGGSYNEQFFGPGTRLTVL.

The rearrangement joins TRBV19 to TRBJ1-5, with TRBD1 matching over 7 bases. With 0 bases clipped from V and 3 bases from J, the junction kept 8 bases outside the gene matches. This CDR3 spans 17 amino acids. Germline CDR1 is LNHDA and CDR2 is SQIVND (reference sequence). The CDR3 protein is CASSIESVTGPNQPQHF. As DNA, the CDR3 is TGTGCCAGTAGTATAGAATCCGTGACAGGGCCCAATCAGCCCCAGCATTTT.

The V and J genes are TRBV20-1 and TRBJ2-1, with TRBD2 identical over 10 bases. With V trimmed by 6 bases and J by 8 bases, 10 bases remained unmatched. The V gene's germline CDR1 is DFQATT and CDR2 SNEGSKA (reference sequence). The CDR3 sequence is 14 residues long. This chain's CDR3 is CSASGSGRGYEQFF. CDR3 nucleotide sequence: TGCAGTGCAAGTGGCAGCGGGAGGGGGTATGAGCAGTTCTTC.

J is TRBJ2-5 and V is TRBV9; 8 bases are a match to TRBD2. CDR1 is SGDLS and CDR2 is YYNGEE in the germline V gene. The CDR3 length is 15 residues. J gave up 4 bases and V 4 bases, and 9 bases lay outside the gene matches. DNA of the CDR3: TGTGCCAGCAGCCCTCAGGCGGGACTAGTAGAGACCCAGTACTTC. Translation: CASSPQAGLVETQYF. The complete variable domain, with remaining parts taken from reference TRBV9 and TRBJ2-5, reads DSGVTQTPKHLITATGQRVTLRCSPRSGDLSVYWYQQSLDQGLQFLIQYYNGEERAKGNILERFSAQQFPDLHSELNLSSLELGDSALYFCASSPQAGLVETQYFGPGTRLLVL.

The chain uses TRBV7-2 and TRBJ2-7; no reliable D call. From germline, CDR1 is SGHTA and CDR2 FQGNSA. V lost 1 base and J lost 5, with 12 bases in between. The length of the CDR3 is 14 residues. Here the CDR3 reads CASSLVTGRNEQYF. The DNA of the CDR3 is TGTGCCAGCAGCTTAGTTACGGGTAGGAACGAGCAGTACTTC.